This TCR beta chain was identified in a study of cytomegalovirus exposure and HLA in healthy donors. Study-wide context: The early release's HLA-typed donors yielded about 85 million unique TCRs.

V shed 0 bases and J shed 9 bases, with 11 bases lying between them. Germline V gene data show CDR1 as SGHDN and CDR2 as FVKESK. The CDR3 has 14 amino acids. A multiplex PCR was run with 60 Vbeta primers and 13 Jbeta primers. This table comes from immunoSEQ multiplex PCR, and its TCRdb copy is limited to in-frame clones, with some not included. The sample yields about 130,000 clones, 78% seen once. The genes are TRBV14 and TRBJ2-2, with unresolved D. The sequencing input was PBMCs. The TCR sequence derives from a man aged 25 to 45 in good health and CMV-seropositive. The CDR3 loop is CASSQDNSDRELFF. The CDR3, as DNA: TGTGCCAGCAGCCAAGATAACAGTGACCGGGAGCTGTTTTTT.